This TCR beta chain was sequenced in a study of T cells after posttransplantation cyclophosphamide. Study results and caveats: After PTCy, TRB diversity resembled that of CNI/methotrexate controls. TRB overlap between skin or GI tissue T cells and blood was limited.

Busulfan-fludarabine conditioning, marrow transplant, and cyclophosphamide on days +3 and +4 were administered. A remark on this clone: Its antigen remains unidentified.

Produced via immunoSEQ multiplex PCR; TCRdb's table is partial and in-frame only. The sample lists thousands of clones, about three quarters occurring once. The CDR3 extends over 12 amino acids. Germline V gene data show CDR1 as ENHRY and CDR2 as SYGVKD. Trimming took off 8 bases at V and 3 bases at J, with 9 bases between the two ends. The V and J genes are TRBV10-3 and TRBJ2-3, with TRBD1 as a possible D gene (6 bases). The sample here was PBMCs, taken after allogeneic stem cell transplant with posttransplant cyclophosphamide. The TCR originated in a male patient aged 55-69 years who received an allogeneic stem cell transplant from a related donor and was CMV-positive. Certain T cells may be donor cells from the graft. This chain's CDR3 is CAILGATDTQYF. As DNA, the CDR3 is TGTGCCATCTTGGGGGCAACAGATACGCAGTATTTT.